This is a list of T cell receptor beta chains from one sample in a study of blood T cell repertoires in COVID-19. Only in-frame clones appear in the TCRdb table, and some are missing; sequencing was by immunoSEQ multiplex PCR. The table shows about 170,000 clones, with around four fifths occurring only once. Sequencing was carried out using peripheral blood. These receptors all come from a woman older than 75 with acute or convalescent COVID-19. Each CDR3 is given with its conserved first and last residue. D genes are given only for firm matches. The size field is filled for only some rows; it gives once, few, many or a size class.

j_call | clone_size | d_call | v_call | cdr3_length | cdr3_aa | cdr3_nt
TRBJ2-7 | few | . | TRBV29-1 | 15 | CSVELPDREAYEQYF | TGCAGCGTTGAACTTCCTGACAGGGAGGCCTACGAGCAGTACTTC
TRBJ1-2 | . | TRBD1 | TRBV6-5 | 14 | CASRTTGAAYGYTF | TGTGCCAGCAGGACTACAGGGGCCGCTTACGGCTACACCTTC
TRBJ2-2 | . | TRBD2 | TRBV11-3 | 16 | CASSPVTSGGAGELFF | TGTGCCAGCAGCCCGGTTACTAGCGGGGGGGCCGGGGAGCTGTTTTTT
TRBJ1-1 | . | . | TRBV18 | 16 | CASSPMSVAMNTKAFF | TGTGCCAGCTCACCCATGTCAGTTGCCATGAACACTAAAGCTTTCTTT
TRBJ2-7 | . | TRBD1 | TRBV6-6 | 13 | CASRQQGTYEQYF | TGTGCCAGCAGGCAACAGGGGACCTACGAGCAGTACTTC
TRBJ2-1 | . | TRBD2 | TRBV4-3 | 15 | CASSLTSGSLDEQFF | TGCGCCAGCAGCCTAACTAGCGGGAGCCTGGATGAGCAGTTCTTC
TRBJ1-4 | . | . | TRBV11-2 | 16 | CASSLGAGTTNEKLFF | TGTGCCAGCAGCTTAGGTGCGGGAACGACTAATGAAAAACTGTTTTTT
TRBJ1-2 | . | . | TRBV4-3 | 17 | CASSQDVQVKGVRGYTF | TGCGCCAGCAGCCAAGATGTTCAGGTCAAAGGGGTTCGTGGCTACACCTTC
TRBJ2-2 | . | TRBD1 | TRBV11-2 | 14 | CASGQGTNTGELFF | TGTGCCAGCGGACAGGGAACGAACACCGGGGAGCTGTTTTTT
TRBJ2-1 | . | . | TRBV11-2 | 12 | CASNAQENEQFF | TGTGCCAGCAATGCACAGGAAAATGAGCAGTTCTTC
TRBJ2-7 | . | . | TRBV28 | 12 | CASSPSPYEQYF | TGTGCCAGCAGTCCAAGCCCCTACGAGCAGTACTTC
TRBJ2-5 | . | TRBD2 | TRBV5-6 | 15 | CASSDTGLAQETQYF | TGTGCCAGCAGCGATACAGGACTAGCGCAAGAGACCCAGTACTTC
TRBJ1-2 | . | TRBD1 | TRBV5-6 | 14 | CASSLDRGNYGYTF | TGTGCCAGCAGCCTCGACAGGGGTAACTATGGCTACACCTTC
TRBJ1-2 | . | . | TRBV30 | 13 | CAWSRSRNYGYTF | TGTGCCTGGAGTCGGTCAAGAAACTATGGCTACACCTTC
TRBJ1-2 | once | . | TRBV28 | 12 | CASSSDSYGYTF | TGTGCCAGCAGCTCGGACAGCTATGGCTACACCTTC
TRBJ1-3 | . | . | TRBV5-8 | 16 | CASSLLGGLSGNTIYF | TGTGCCAGCAGCTTGTTGGGAGGGCTCTCTGGAAACACCATATATTTT
TRBJ2-2 | once | TRBD2 | TRBV7-3 | 16 | CASSPIAGGNTGELFF | TGTGCCAGCAGCCCGATAGCGGGGGGGAACACCGGGGAGCTGTTTTTT
TRBJ2-2 | . | . | TRBV6-5 | 15 | CASSYTATGHGELFF | TGTGCCAGCAGTTACACCGCAACAGGGCACGGGGAGCTGTTTTTT
TRBJ2-7 | . | . | TRBV19 | 14 | CASSPARNAYEQYF | TGTGCCAGTTCCCCGGCGAGGAACGCCTACGAGCAGTACTTC
TRBJ1-2 | . | . | TRBV5-8 | 14 | CASSLAGRGYGYTF | TGTGCCAGCAGCTTGGCCGGCAGGGGTTATGGCTACACCTTC
TRBJ2-3 | once | TRBD2 | TRBV11-3 | 15 | CASSFGLAPSDTQYF | TGTGCCAGCAGCTTCGGACTAGCTCCCTCAGATACGCAGTATTTT
TRBJ1-4 | . | . | TRBV12-3/TRBV12-4 | 11 | CASSSSGILFF | TGTGCCAGCAGTTCCAGCGGTATACTGTTTTTT
TRBJ2-7 | . | . | TRBV30 | 13 | CAWMREQGGKQYF | TGTGCCTGGATGAGAGAACAGGGTGGTAAGCAGTACTTC
TRBJ2-1 | . | TRBD2 | TRBV7-3 | 14 | CASSSSGRYNEQFF | TGTGCCAGCAGCTCTAGCGGACGCTACAATGAGCAGTTCTTC
TRBJ1-2 | . | TRBD1 | TRBV27 | 15 | CASSPTPGQNYGYTF | TGTGCCAGCAGCCCAACTCCGGGACAGAACTATGGCTACACCTTC
TRBJ1-2 | . | TRBD1 | TRBV28 | 19 | CASSLNLARQGATGYGYTF | TGTGCCAGCAGTTTAAATTTGGCGAGACAGGGGGCGACAGGCTATGGCTACACCTTC
TRBJ1-5 | . | TRBD1 | TRBV19 | 16 | CASSIDPTGVYQPQHF | TGTGCCAGTAGTATAGATCCGACAGGGGTCTATCAGCCCCAGCATTTT
TRBJ1-3 | . | . | TRBV6-1 | 13 | CASSEVAGNTIYF | TGTGCCAGCAGCGAAGTCGCTGGAAACACCATATATTTT
TRBJ2-5 | once | . | TRBV9 | 16 | CASSPPPGAGQETQYF | TGTGCCAGCAGCCCACCCCCGGGAGCTGGCCAAGAGACCCAGTACTTC
TRBJ1-2 | . | . | TRBV3-1/TRBV3-2 | 14 | CASSQARGDYGYTF | TGTGCCAGCAGCCAAGCCAGGGGAGACTATGGCTACACCTTC
TRBJ1-2 | . | . | TRBV10-3 | 17 | CAISESVRPETGTGYTF | TGTGCCATCAGTGAGTCGGTCAGGCCGGAAACAGGGACTGGCTACACCTTC
TRBJ1-3 | . | . | TRBV5-1 | 16 | CASSTMGPSSGNTIYF | TGCGCCAGCAGCACGATGGGCCCCAGCTCTGGAAACACCATATATTTT
TRBJ2-7 | . | TRBD2 | TRBV7-8 | 15 | CASSLQSGGFAEQYF | TGTGCCAGCAGCTTGCAGAGCGGGGGGTTTGCCGAGCAGTACTTC
TRBJ2-3 | . | TRBD2 | TRBV3-1/TRBV3-2 | 16 | CASSSAGGRSTDTQYF | TGTGCCAGCAGCTCCGCGGGAGGGAGGAGCACAGATACGCAGTATTTT
TRBJ2-3 | . | . | TRBV7-3 | 14 | CASSSGVSTDTQYF | TGTGCCAGCAGCTCGGGGGTCTCCACAGATACGCAGTATTTT
TRBJ2-1 | . | . | TRBV3-1/TRBV3-2 | 16 | CASSQDGGGLYNEQFF | TGTGCCAGCAGCCAAGATGGCGGGGGCCTCTACAATGAGCAGTTCTTC
TRBJ2-2 | once | TRBD2 | TRBV5-1 | 16 | CASSFPGGSTGGELFF | TGCGCCAGCAGCTTCCCTGGCGGGAGTACCGGCGGGGAGCTGTTTTTT
TRBJ1-6 | . | . | TRBV28 | 15 | CASRGTGPNNSPLHF | TGTGCCAGCAGGGGAACAGGGCCCAATAATTCACCCCTCCACTTT
TRBJ1-5 | . | . | TRBV24-1 | 13 | CATSRHSNQPQHF | TGTGCCACCAGTAGACATAGCAATCAGCCCCAGCATTTT
TRBJ1-2 | . | . | TRBV18 | 15 | CASSPDTSSPYGYTF | TGTGCCAGCTCACCGGACACATCTTCACCCTATGGCTACACCTTC
TRBJ1-1 | . | TRBD1 | TRBV18 | 15 | CASSLRGQMDTEAFF | TGTGCCAGCTCCCTCAGGGGGCAAATGGACACTGAAGCTTTCTTT
TRBJ1-6 | . | . | TRBV11-2 | 15 | CASSLVGGDNSPLHF | TGTGCCAGCAGCTTAGTAGGAGGAGATAATTCACCCCTCCACTTT
TRBJ1-6 | . | . | TRBV2 | 13 | CAGKTLPPSPLHF | TGTGCCGGCAAAACCCTACCCCCTTCACCCCTCCACTTT
TRBJ1-1 | . | TRBD1 | TRBV19 | 14 | CASSSRGRGSEAFF | TGTGCCAGTAGTTCCAGGGGGCGTGGGAGTGAAGCTTTCTTT
TRBJ1-2 | . | . | TRBV10-3 | 13 | CAISPGVEDGYTF | TGTGCCATCAGTCCAGGGGTTGAGGATGGCTACACCTTC
TRBJ2-7 | . | . | TRBV5-1 | 16 | CASSLGRESSFYEQYF | TGCGCCAGCAGCTTGGGTCGGGAGAGTTCATTCTACGAGCAGTACTTC
TRBJ1-2 | once | TRBD1 | TRBV6-2/TRBV6-3 | 15 | CASSYGYRGNYGYTF | TGTGCCAGCAGTTACGGCTACAGGGGAAACTATGGCTACACCTTC
TRBJ2-1 | . | . | TRBV3-1/TRBV3-2 | 15 | CASSPLPDTHNEQFF | TGTGCCAGCAGCCCGTTGCCTGATACACACAATGAGCAGTTCTTC
TRBJ2-7 | . | TRBD2 | TRBV5-1 | 16 | CASSLAVAGGSYEQYF | TGCGCCAGCAGCTTGGCCGTAGCGGGAGGTTCCTACGAGCAGTACTTC
TRBJ1-2 | . | TRBD1 | TRBV19 | 14 | CASSPGGASYGYTF | TGTGCCAGTAGCCCAGGGGGCGCTTCCTATGGCTACACCTTC
TRBJ1-1 | once | TRBD1 | TRBV3-1/TRBV3-2 | 14 | CASSHRTGSFEAFF | TGTGCCAGCAGCCACCGGACAGGATCATTTGAAGCTTTCTTT
TRBJ2-3 | . | . | TRBV18 | 16 | CASSRYGGGDTDTQYF | TGTGCCAGCTCCCGGTACGGAGGAGGGGACACAGATACGCAGTATTTT
TRBJ2-1 | . | . | TRBV6-2/TRBV6-3 | 15 | CASSYAGPPYNEQFF | TGTGCCAGCAGTTACGCGGGGCCTCCCTACAATGAGCAGTTCTTC
TRBJ2-5 | once | . | TRBV6-5 | 13 | CASSSVRRETQYF | TGTGCCAGCAGTTCGGTACGTCGAGAGACCCAGTACTTC
TRBJ2-7 | . | . | TRBV9 | 14 | CASSPTDSPYEQYF | TGTGCCAGCAGCCCAACGGACAGCCCCTACGAGCAGTACTTC
TRBJ2-2 | . | TRBD2 | TRBV5-8 | 16 | CASSGHRGGDTGELFF | TGTGCCAGCAGCGGCCACCGGGGAGGGGACACCGGGGAGCTGTTTTTT
TRBJ2-5 | . | TRBD2 | TRBV5-5 | 15 | CASTVLSGGQETQYF | TGTGCCAGCACCGTACTTAGCGGGGGGCAAGAGACCCAGTACTTC
TRBJ2-1 | . | . | TRBV7-6 | 14 | CAGLQGSSYNEQFF | TGTGCCGGGCTTCAGGGGAGCTCCTACAATGAGCAGTTCTTC
TRBJ2-1 | few | TRBD2 | TRBV10-3 | 18 | CAISESWIAGGSYNEQFF | TGTGCCATCAGTGAGTCTTGGATAGCGGGAGGCTCCTACAATGAGCAGTTCTTC